The next 14 T cell receptor beta chains were all read from a single sample in a study of CD8+ T cells in alopecia areata. Specified treatment: oral pan-JAK inhibitor, 5-10 mg twice daily. The sequencing template was cDNA reverse transcribed from extracted RNA. Sequencing used immunoSEQ multiplex PCR; TCRdb keeps in-frame clones, though not all of them. The sample records around 270,000 clones, roughly 60% being singletons. This specimen was CD4+ T cells sorted from blood, taken at week 24, from a patient treated with tofacitinib. These receptors were taken from a human donor with alopecia areata.

J is TRBJ1-2 and V is TRBV7-9; 8 bases line up with TRBD1. The V gene's germline CDR1 is SEHNR and CDR2 FQNEAQ (reference sequence). V was pared by 1 base and J by 4 bases, with 11 bases of the junction left unmatched. CDR3 length: 17 residues. In DNA, the CDR3 is TGTGCCAGCAGCTTAGGATTGGACAGGGCCGACTTCTATGGCTACACCTTC. Protein sequence: CASSLGLDRADFYGYTF.

On this clone itself: Other DNA sequences in this specimen translate into the identical CDR3. The chain couples TRBV5-1 to TRBJ1-6, with 9 bases aligning to TRBD1. CDR3 length equals 14 residues. J was trimmed by 8 bases and V by 2 bases; bases with no gene match: 2. Germline V lookup: CDR1 SGHRS, CDR2 YFSETQ. The CDR3 here is CASSLQGADSPLHF. Here the CDR3 DNA reads TGCGCCAGCAGCTTACAGGGGGCAGATTCACCCCTCCACTTT.

The chain links TRBV25-1 to TRBJ1-1; D not certain. The germline V and J ends were trimmed by 10 bases and 4 bases, with 22 bases remaining between them. From germline, CDR1 is MGHDK and CDR2 SYGVNS. This CDR3 is built from 15 residues. The CDR3 DNA is TGTGCCACCAAGATATTCGGCGGAGCGGGCACTGAAGCTTTCTTT. Translated: CATKIFGGAGTEAFF.

V gene TRBV11-1 combines with J gene TRBJ2-7; TRBD1 agrees at 10 bases. V was clipped by 5 bases and J by 7 bases; unmatched bases: 11. CDR1 and CDR2 from the germline V gene are SGHAT and FQDESV (reference sequence). CDR3 length equals 15 residues. The CDR3 region has the DNA TGTGCCAGCAGCGTGCCCGGGACAGGGGCCTGGGAGCAGTACTTC. It encodes CASSVPGTGAWEQYF.

The chain employs TRBV4-3 and TRBJ1-6; 7 bases are shared with TRBD1. The CDR3 spans 18 residues. The germline V gene has CDR1 LGHNA and CDR2 YSLEER. The J segment lost 0 bases and the V segment lost 0 bases, leaving 5 bases of the junction unmatched. This CDR3 is CASSQDLGGSSYNSPLHF. The CDR3 nucleotides are TGCGCCAGCAGCCAAGATCTAGGGGGCAGCTCCTATAATTCACCCCTCCACTTT.

This clone was detected only a few times. This sequence joins TRBV7-9 and TRBJ2-3, with 7 positions matching TRBD1. CDR3 length: 15 residues. The germline gives CDR1 SEHNR, CDR2 FQNEAQ (reference sequence). With 2 bases clipped from V and 6 bases from J, the junction kept 8 bases outside the gene matches. The CDR3 DNA follows: TGTGCCAGCAGCTTATTAACAGGGGTTACTGATACGCAGTATTTT. Amino acids: CASSLLTGVTDTQYF.

The V and J genes are TRBV28 and TRBJ2-4; D is possibly TRBD1 (6 bases). The CDR3 spans 16 residues. V lost 3 bases and J 2 bases, leaving 14 bases between the germline ends. Germline loops: CDR1 MDHEN, CDR2 SYDVKM. CDR3 region: CASSFRVGASKNIQYF. The DNA of the CDR3 is TGTGCCAGCAGTTTTCGTGTGGGGGCGTCCAAAAACATTCAGTACTTC.

The genes are TRBV2 and TRBJ2-5; D uncertain. CDR3 length equals 13 residues. Germline CDR1 and CDR2: SNHLY and FYNNEI. V was pared by 1 base and J by 4 bases, with 7 bases between. CDR3 loop: CASSEEERETQYF. The CDR3 region has the DNA TGTGCCAGCAGTGAAGAGGAAAGAGAGACCCAGTACTTC. Based on the CDR3 plus reference TRBV2 and TRBJ2-5, the full variable domain is EPEVTQTPSHQVTQMGQEVILRCVPISNHLYFYWYRQILGQKVEFLVSFYNNEISEKSEIFDDQFSVERPDGSNFTLKIRSTKLEDSAMYFCASSEEERETQYFGPGTRLLVL.

This clone appeared a few times. The chain links TRBV6-5 to TRBJ1-1, with no clear D. Looked up from germline, CDR1 is MNHEY and CDR2 is SVGAGI. This CDR3 has 13 residues. V lost 2 bases, J lost 2 bases, and 6 bases lay in between. The chain's CDR3 is CASSYRHNTEAFF. The CDR3 DNA is TGTGCCAGCAGTTACCGACACAACACTGAAGCTTTCTTT.

A few counts support this clone. Other DNA sequences from this sample encode an identical CDR3 as well. V is TRBV5-1 and J is TRBJ2-2; no clear D gene. Germline values: CDR1 SGHRS, CDR2 YFSETQ. Trimming cost V 1 base and J 4 bases, with 5 bases left between them. This CDR3 comprises 13 residues. This CDR3 is CASSLQGTGELFF. CDR3 in DNA: TGCGCCAGCAGCTTGCAAGGCACCGGGGAGCTGTTTTTT.

The chain joins TRBV13 to TRBJ2-5, with 9 bases aligning to TRBD1. From germline, CDR1 is PRHDT and CDR2 FYEKMQ (reference sequence). J was trimmed by 5 bases and V by 5 bases; bases with no gene match: 9. The CDR3 extends over 15 amino acids. CDR3 sequence (DNA): TGTGCCAGCAGCCCGAGGGACAGGGCGTTGGAGACCCAGTACTTC. It codes for CASSPRDRALETQYF.

The chain's CDR3 is CASSERPDNQPQHF. In nucleotides, the CDR3 is TGTGCCAGCAGTGAAAGGCCGGACAATCAGCCCCAGCATTTT. The chain recombines TRBV2 with TRBJ1-5; D is uncertain. The CDR3 extends over 14 amino acids. The V and J ends lost 2 bases and 3 bases respectively, with 8 bases between them. Germline lookup yields CDR1 SNHLY and CDR2 FYNNEI.

The chain carries TRBV6-5 and TRBJ2-7; D might be TRBD2 (6 bases). CDR3 size: 15 residues. V was cut by 2 bases and J by 0 bases, with 11 bases left in between. Germline loops: CDR1 MNHEY, CDR2 SVGAGI. The CDR3 region has the DNA TGTGCCAGCAGTTACGGGAGGAGCAGCTCCTACGAGCAGTACTTC. This encodes CASSYGRSSSYEQYF.

The J gene is TRBJ2-3, the V gene TRBV7-6; D may be TRBD1 (6 bases). Germline V lookup: CDR1 SGHVS, CDR2 FNYEAQ. V was cut by 0 bases and J by 7 bases, with 8 bases left in between. CDR3 length: 13 residues. CDR3 DNA sequence: TGTGCCAGCAGCTTAGCGGACAGCCATACGCAGTATTTT. Its protein is CASSLADSHTQYF.